This T cell receptor (beta chain) was captured in a study of chemoradiotherapy in HPV16-positive cancers. About the research overall: Candidate HPV-specific T-cell clones and common TCR motifs came from functional assays in two HPV16-positive patients.

The assay was immunoSEQ multiplex PCR, and TCRdb's table has in-frame clones only and misses some. The table lists about 53,000 clones, more than 90% of them singletons. Trimming cost V 7 bases and J 2 bases; bases outside gene matches: 8. The CDR3 contains 14 residues. Per germline, CDR1 SQVTM and CDR2 ANQGSEA. The chain links TRBV29-1 to TRBJ1-2; 9 bases match TRBD1. This receptor was obtained from a human donor with HPV-associated anogenital cancer. Sequenced here: blood, sampled from a patient who underwent chemoradiotherapy. The CDR3 DNA sequence: TGCAGCGCCCAGGAGACAGGGGGAAACTATGGCTACACCTTC. It yields the protein CSAQETGGNYGYTF. Full variable domain (remainder filled in from reference TRBV29-1 and TRBJ1-2): SAVISQKPSRDICQRGTSLTIQCQVDSQVTMMFWYRQQPGQSLTLIATANQGSEATYESGFVIDKFPISRPNLTFSTLTVSNMSPEDSSIYLCSAQETGGNYGYTFGSGTRLTVV.